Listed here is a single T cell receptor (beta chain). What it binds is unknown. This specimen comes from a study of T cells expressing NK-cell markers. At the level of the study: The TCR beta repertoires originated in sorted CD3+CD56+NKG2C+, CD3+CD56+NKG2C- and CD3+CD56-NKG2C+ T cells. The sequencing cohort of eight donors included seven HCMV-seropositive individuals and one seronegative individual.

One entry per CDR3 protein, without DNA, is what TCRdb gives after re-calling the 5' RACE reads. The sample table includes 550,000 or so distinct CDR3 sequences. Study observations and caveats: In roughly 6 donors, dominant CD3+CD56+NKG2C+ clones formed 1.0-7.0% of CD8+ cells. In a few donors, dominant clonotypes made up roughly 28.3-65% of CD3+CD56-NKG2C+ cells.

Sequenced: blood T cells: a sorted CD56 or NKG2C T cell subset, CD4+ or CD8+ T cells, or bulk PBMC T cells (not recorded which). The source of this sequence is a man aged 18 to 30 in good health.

The CDR3 sequence is CATSREWETEAFF. The chain combines TRBV15 with TRBJ1-1. Germline V gene sequence: CDR1 LNHNV, CDR2 YYDKDF (reference sequence). CDR3 length: 13 residues.